This T cell receptor beta chain was identified in a study of cytomegalovirus exposure and HLA in healthy donors. As for the study in general: Falling in the Caucasian-associated ancestry cluster were about 83% of about 400 genotyped donors.

V gave up 7 bases and J gave up 4 bases; unmatched junction bases: 6. The CDR3 sequence is 15 residues long. CDR1 and CDR2 from the germline V gene are SNHLY and FYNNEI. These donors counted as nominally healthy when sampled, but unrecorded immune exposures were likely. 13 Jbeta primers and 60 Vbeta primers were used for the PCR. Only in-frame clones appear in the TCRdb table, and some are missing; sequencing was by immunoSEQ multiplex PCR. The table lists around 160,000 clones, around 77% of them singletons. To note about this clone: What it binds is unknown.

Study conclusions and caveats: Altogether, some 160 TCR beta chains were recorded as cytomegalovirus-associated. In an earlier analysis, about 87% or about 30%: the productive usage of most TCR beta V segments.

Sample: PBMCs. The rearrangement links TRBV2 to TRBJ2-1; 11 nucleotides line up with TRBD2. The receptor was derived from a woman aged 35 to 49 in good health and CMV-seronegative. Here the CDR3 reads CASITGLADYNEQFF. CDR3 sequence (DNA): TGTGCCAGCATCACGGGACTAGCGGATTACAATGAGCAGTTCTTC.